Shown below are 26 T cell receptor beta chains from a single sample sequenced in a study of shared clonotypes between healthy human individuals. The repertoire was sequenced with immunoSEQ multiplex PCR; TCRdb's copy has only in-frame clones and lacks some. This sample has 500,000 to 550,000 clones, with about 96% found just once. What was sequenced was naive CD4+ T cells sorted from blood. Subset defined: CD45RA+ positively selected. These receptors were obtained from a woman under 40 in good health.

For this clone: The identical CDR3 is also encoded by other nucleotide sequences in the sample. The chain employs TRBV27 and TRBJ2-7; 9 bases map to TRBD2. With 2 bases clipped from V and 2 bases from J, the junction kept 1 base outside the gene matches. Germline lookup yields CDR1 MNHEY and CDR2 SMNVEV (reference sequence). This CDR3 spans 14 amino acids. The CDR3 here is CASSLVAGAYEQYF. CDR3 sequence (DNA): TGTGCCAGCAGTTTAGTAGCGGGGGCCTACGAGCAGTACTTC.

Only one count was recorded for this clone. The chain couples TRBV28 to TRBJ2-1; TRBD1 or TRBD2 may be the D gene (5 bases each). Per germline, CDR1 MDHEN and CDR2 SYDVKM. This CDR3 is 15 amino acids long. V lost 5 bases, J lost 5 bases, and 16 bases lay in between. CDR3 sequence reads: CASSPPGGTDNEQFF. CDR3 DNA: TGTGCCAGCAGTCCTCCGGGTGGGACCGACAATGAGCAGTTCTTC.

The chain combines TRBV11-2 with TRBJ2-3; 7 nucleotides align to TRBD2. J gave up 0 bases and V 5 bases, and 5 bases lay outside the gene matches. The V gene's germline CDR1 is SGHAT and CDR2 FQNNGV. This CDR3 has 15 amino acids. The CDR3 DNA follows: TGTGCCAGCAGCGAACTAGCGACTAGCACAGATACGCAGTATTTT. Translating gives CASSELATSTDTQYF.

The CDR3 region has the DNA TGTGCCAGTTTCGCCCGTGGGGGGCTAAACACTGAAGCTTTCTTT. Its translation: CASFARGGLNTEAFF. The chain employs TRBV19 and TRBJ1-1, with D perhaps TRBD1 (6 bases). V lost 8 bases, J lost 2 bases, and 18 bases lay in between. The CDR3 consists of 15 residues. Germline V lookup: CDR1 LNHDA, CDR2 SQIVND (reference sequence).

CDR3 in DNA: TGTGCCAGCAGTTTATTCCCTACTAGCGGGAGGGGCTACGAGCAGTACTTC. It is translated as CASSLFPTSGRGYEQYF. J is TRBJ2-7 and V is TRBV28; 13 nucleotides agree with TRBD2. The CDR3 spans 17 residues. Germline CDR1 is MDHEN and CDR2 is SYDVKM. V shed 1 base and J 3 bases; nucleotides not matched to a gene: 6.

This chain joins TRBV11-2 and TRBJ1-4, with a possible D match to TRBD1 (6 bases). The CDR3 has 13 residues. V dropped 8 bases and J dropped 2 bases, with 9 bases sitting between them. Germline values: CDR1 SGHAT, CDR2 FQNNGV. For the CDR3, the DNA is TGTGCCAGCGGCGGGGGCACTAATGAAAAACTGTTTTTT. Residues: CASGGGTNEKLFF.

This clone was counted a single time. The CDR3: CASSQGRGRGRLDEQYF. The CDR3 nucleotides read TGCGCCAGCAGCCAAGGTAGGGGCAGGGGGCGCCTGGACGAGCAGTACTTC. V and J are TRBV4-1 and TRBJ2-7; 8 nucleotides match TRBD1. The germline V gene encodes CDR1 MGHRA and CDR2 YSYEKL. V trimming: 1 base; J trimming: 5 bases; junction bases outside the gene matches: 13. This CDR3 region has 17 residues.

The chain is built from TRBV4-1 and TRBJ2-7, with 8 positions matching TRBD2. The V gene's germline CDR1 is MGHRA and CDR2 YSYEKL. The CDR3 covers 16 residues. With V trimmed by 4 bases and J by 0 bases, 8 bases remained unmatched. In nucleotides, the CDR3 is TGCGCCAGCAGCCTAGGTGCAGCGGGGGTCTCCTACGAGCAGTACTTC. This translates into CASSLGAAGVSYEQYF.

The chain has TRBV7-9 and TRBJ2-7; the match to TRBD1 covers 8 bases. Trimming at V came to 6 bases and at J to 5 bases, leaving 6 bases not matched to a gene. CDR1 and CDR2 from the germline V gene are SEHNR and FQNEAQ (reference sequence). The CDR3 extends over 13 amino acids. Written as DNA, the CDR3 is TGTGCCAGCAGTCGACAGGGGAACCACGAGCAGTACTTC. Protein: CASSRQGNHEQYF.

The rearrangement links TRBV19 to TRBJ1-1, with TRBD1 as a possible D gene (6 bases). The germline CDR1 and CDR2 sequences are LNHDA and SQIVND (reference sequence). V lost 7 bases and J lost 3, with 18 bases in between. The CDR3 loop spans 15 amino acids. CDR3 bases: TGTGCCAGTACCCTGACGGGGGCGGTGGACACTGAAGCTTTCTTT. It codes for CASTLTGAVDTEAFF. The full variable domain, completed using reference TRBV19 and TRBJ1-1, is DGGITQSPKYLFRKEGQNVTLSCEQNLNHDAMYWYRQDPGQGLRLIYYSQIVNDFQKGDIAEGYSVSREKKESFPLTVTSAQKNPTAFYLCASTLTGAVDTEAFFGQGTRLTVV.

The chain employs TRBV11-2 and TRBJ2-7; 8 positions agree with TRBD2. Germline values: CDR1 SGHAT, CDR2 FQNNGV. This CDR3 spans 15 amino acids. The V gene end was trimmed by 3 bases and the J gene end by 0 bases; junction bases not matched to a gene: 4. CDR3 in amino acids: CASSFVGTSSYEQYF. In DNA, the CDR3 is TGTGCCAGCAGCTTTGTCGGGACTAGCTCCTACGAGCAGTACTTC.

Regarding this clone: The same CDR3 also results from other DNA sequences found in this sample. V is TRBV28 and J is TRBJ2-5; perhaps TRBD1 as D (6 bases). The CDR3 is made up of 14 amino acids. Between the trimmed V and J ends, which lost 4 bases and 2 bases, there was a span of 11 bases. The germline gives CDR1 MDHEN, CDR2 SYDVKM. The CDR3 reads CASSSGQTQETQYF. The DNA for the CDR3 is TGTGCCAGCAGTTCCGGACAGACACAAGAGACCCAGTACTTC.

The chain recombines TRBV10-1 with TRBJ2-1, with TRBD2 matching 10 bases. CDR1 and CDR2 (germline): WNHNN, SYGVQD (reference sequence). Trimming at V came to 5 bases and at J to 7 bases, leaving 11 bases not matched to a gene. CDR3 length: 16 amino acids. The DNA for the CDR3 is TGCGCCAGCAGTCTTAGCGGGAGGTCCCTTGGGAATGAGCAGTTCTTC. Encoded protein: CASSLSGRSLGNEQFF.

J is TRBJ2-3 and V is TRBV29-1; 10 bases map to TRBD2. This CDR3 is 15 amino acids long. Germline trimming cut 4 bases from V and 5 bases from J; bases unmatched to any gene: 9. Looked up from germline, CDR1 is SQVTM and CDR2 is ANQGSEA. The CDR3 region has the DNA TGCAGCGTTGTCCGGACTAGCGGATCTTTAGATACGCAGTATTTT. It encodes CSVVRTSGSLDTQYF.

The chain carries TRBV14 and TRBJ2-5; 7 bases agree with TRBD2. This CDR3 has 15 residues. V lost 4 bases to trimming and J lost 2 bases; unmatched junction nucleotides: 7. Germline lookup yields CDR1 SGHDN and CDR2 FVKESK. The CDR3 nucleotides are TGTGCCAGCAGCCGGACACTAGCGAAGCAAGAGACCCAGTACTTC. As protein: CASSRTLAKQETQYF.

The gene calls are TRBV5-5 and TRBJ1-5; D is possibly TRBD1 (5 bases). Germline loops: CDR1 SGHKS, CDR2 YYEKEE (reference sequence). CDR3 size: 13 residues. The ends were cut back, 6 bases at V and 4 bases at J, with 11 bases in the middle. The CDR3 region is CASKGDLNQPQHF. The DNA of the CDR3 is TGTGCCAGCAAAGGGGACTTGAATCAGCCCCAGCATTTT.

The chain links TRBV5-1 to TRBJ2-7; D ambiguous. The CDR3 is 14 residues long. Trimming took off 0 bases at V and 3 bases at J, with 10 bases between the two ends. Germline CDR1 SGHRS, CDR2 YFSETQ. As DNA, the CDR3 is TGCGCCAGCAGCTTGGTTGCGGAAGGCTACGAGCAGTACTTC. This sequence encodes CASSLVAEGYEQYF.

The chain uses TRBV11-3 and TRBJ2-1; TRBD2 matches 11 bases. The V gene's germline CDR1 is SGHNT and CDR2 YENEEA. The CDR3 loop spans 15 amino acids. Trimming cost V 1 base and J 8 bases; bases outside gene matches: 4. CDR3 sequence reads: CASSLGLAGSDEQFF. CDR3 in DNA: TGTGCCAGCAGCTTAGGACTAGCGGGAAGTGATGAGCAGTTCTTC.

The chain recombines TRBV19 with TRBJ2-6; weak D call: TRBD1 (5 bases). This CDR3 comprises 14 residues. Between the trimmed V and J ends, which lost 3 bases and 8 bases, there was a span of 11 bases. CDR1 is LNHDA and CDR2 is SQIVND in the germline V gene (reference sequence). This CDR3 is CASSMGRGTNVLTF. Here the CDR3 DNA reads TGTGCCAGTAGTATGGGGCGAGGAACCAACGTCCTGACTTTC.

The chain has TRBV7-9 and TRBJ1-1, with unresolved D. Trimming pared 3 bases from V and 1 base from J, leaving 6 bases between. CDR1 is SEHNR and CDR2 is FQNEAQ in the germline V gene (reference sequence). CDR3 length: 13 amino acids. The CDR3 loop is CASSLTANTEAFF. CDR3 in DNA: TGTGCCAGCAGCTTGACGGCGAACACTGAAGCTTTCTTT.

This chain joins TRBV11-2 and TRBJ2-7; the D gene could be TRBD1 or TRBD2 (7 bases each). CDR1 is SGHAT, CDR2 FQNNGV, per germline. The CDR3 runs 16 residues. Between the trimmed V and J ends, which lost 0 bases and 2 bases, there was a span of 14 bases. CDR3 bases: TGTGCCAGCAGCTTAGATTGGGGGGGGACAGCCTACGAGCAGTACTTC. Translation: CASSLDWGGTAYEQYF.

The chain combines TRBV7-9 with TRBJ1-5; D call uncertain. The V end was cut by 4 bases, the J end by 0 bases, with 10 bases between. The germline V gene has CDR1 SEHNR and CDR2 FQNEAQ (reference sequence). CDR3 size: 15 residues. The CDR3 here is CASSSGAFSNQPQHF. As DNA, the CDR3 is TGTGCCAGCAGCTCCGGAGCGTTTAGCAATCAGCCCCAGCATTTT.

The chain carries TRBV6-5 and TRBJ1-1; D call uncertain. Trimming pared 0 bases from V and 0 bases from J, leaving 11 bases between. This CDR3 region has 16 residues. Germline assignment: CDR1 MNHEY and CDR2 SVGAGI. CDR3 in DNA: TGTGCCAGCAGTTACTCGGGCGCTAGAGTGAACACTGAAGCTTTCTTT. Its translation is CASSYSGARVNTEAFF.

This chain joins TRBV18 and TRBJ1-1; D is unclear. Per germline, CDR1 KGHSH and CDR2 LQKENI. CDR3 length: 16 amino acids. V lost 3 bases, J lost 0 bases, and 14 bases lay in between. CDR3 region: CASSPDFLGMNTEAFF. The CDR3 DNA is TGTGCCAGCTCACCCGACTTTTTGGGGATGAACACTGAAGCTTTCTTT.

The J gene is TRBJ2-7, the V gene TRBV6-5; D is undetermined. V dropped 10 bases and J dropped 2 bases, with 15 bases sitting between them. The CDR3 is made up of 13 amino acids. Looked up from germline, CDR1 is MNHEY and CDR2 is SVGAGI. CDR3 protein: CATASHVAYEQYF. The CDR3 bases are TGTGCCACCGCTTCACACGTAGCCTACGAGCAGTACTTC.

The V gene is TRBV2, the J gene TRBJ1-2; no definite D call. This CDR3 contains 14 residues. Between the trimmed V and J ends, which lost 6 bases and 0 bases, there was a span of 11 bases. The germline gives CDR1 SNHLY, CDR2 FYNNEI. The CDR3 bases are TGTGCCAGCAGCGAATCGGATGCTAACTATGGCTACACCTTC. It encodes CASSESDANYGYTF.